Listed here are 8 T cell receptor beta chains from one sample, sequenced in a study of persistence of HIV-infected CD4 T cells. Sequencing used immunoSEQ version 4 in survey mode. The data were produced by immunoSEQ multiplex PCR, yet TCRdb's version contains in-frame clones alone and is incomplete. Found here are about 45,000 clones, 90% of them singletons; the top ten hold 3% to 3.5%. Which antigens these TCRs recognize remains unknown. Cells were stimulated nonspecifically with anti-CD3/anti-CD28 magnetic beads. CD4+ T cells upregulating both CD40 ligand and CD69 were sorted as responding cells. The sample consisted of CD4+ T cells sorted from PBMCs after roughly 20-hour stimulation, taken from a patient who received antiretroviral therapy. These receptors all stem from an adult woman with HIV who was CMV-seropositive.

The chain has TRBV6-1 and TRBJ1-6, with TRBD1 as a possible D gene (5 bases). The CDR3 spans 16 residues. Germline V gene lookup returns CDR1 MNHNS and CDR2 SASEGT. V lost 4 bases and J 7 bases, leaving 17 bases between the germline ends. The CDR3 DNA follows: TGTGCCAGCAGTGGTCCTTGGGGCAGCACAAATTCACCCCTCCACTTT. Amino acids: CASSGPWGSTNSPLHF.

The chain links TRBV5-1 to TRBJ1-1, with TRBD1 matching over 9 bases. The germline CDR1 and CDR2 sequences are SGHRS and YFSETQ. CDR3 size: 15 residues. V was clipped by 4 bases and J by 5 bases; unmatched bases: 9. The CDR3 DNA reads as TGCGCCAGCAGCGCGGACAGGGGCGGGAGAACTGAAGCTTTCTTT. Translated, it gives CASSADRGGRTEAFF.

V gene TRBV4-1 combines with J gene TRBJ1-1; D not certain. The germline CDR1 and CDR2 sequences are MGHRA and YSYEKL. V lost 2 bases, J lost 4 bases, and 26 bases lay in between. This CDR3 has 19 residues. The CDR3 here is CASSQFLTRRPGVGTEAFF. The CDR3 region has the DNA TGCGCCAGCAGCCAATTCCTAACACGACGCCCCGGGGTAGGCACTGAAGCTTTCTTT.

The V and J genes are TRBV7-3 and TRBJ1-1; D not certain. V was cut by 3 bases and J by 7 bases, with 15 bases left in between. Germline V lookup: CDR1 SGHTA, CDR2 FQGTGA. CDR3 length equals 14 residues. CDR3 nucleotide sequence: TGTGCCAGCAGCTTTAGAGGTACGATGGATGAAGCTTTCTTT. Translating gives CASSFRGTMDEAFF. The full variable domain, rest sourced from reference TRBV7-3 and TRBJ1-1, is GAGVSQTPSNKVTEKGKYVELRCDPISGHTALYWYRQSLGQGPEFLIYFQGTGAADDSGLPNDRFFAVRPEGSVSTLKIQRTERGDSAVYLCASSFRGTMDEAFFGQGTRLTVV.

The CDR3 loop reads CASSPIGTGYNEQFF. The CDR3 DNA reads as TGTGCCAGCAGTCCCATCGGGACAGGGTACAATGAGCAGTTCTTC. The chain recombines TRBV6-5 with TRBJ2-1; 9 nucleotides line up with TRBD1. Losses at the gene ends were 5 bases for V and 4 bases for J; bases not matched to a gene: 6. The germline gives CDR1 MNHEY, CDR2 SVGAGI. The CDR3 length is 15 residues.

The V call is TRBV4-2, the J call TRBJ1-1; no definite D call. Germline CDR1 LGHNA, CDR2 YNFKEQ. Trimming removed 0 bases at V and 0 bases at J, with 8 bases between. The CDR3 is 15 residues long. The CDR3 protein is CASSQDDRMNTEAFF. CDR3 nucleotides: TGTGCCAGCAGCCAAGATGATAGAATGAACACTGAAGCTTTCTTT.

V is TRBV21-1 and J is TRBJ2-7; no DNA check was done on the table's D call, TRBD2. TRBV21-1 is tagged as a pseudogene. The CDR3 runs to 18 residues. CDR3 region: CASSRGTLAGDRGGEQYF. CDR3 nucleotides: TGTGCCAGCAGCCGCGGGACACTAGCGGGAGATAGGGGCGGGGAGCAGTACTTC.

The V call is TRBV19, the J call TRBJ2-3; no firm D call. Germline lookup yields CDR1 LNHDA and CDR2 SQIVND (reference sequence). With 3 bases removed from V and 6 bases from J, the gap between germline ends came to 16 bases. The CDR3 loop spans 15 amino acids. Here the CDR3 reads CASSILTVVVDTQYF. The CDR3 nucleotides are TGTGCCAGTAGTATTCTGACGGTCGTCGTGGATACGCAGTATTTT.